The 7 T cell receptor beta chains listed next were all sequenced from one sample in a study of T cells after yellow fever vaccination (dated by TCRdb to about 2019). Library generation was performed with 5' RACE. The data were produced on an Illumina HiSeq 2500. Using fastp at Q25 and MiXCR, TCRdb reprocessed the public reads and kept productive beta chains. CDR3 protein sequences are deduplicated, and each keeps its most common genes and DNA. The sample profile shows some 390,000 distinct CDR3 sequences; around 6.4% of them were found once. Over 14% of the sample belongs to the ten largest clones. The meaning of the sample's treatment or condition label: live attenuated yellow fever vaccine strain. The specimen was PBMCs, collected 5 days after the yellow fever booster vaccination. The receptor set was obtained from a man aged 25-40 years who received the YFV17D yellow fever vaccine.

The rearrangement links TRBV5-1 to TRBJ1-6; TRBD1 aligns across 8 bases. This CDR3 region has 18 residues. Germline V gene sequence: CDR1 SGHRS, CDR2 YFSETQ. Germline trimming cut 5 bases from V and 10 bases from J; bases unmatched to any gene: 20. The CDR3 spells CASSLRAHSTGGGSPLHF. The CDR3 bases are TGCGCCAGCAGTTTGAGGGCCCACTCAACAGGGGGGGGATCACCCCTCCACTTT.

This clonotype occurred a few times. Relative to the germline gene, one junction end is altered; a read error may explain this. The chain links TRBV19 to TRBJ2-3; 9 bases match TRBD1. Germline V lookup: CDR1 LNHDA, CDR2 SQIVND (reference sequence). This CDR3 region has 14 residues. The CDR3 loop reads CASSMGATGGGSVF. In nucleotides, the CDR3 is TGTGCCAGTAGTATGGGGGCTACAGGGGGCGGGTCGGTTTTT.

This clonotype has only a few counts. As DNA, the CDR3 is TGTGCCAGCAGCTTAAACCACTATGGCTACACCTTC. Protein: CASSLNHYGYTF. J is TRBJ1-2 and V is TRBV7-2; D gene unclear. Germline CDR1 reads SGHTA; CDR2 reads FQGNSA. The ends were cut back, 2 bases at V and 3 bases at J, with 4 bases in the middle. CDR3 length equals 12 residues. The full variable domain, with the rest looked up from reference TRBV7-2 and TRBJ1-2, is GAGVSQSPSNKVTEKGKDVELRCDPISGHTALYWYRQSLGQGLEFLIYFQGNSAPDKSGLPSDRFSAERTGGSVSTLTIQRTQQEDSAVYLCASSLNHYGYTFGSGTRLTVV.

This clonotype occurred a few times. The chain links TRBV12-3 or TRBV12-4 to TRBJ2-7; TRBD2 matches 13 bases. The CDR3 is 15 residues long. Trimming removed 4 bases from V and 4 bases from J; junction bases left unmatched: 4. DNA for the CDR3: TGTGCCAGCAGTTCGAGGACTAGCGGGAGATACGAGCAGTACTTC. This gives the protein CASSSRTSGRYEQYF.

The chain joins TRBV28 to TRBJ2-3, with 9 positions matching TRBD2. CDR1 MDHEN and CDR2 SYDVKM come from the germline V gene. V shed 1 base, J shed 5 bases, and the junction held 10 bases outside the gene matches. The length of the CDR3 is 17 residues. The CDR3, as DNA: TGTGCCAGCAGTTTATTAGGGGCGGGAGGGCCTGGAGATACGCAGTATTTT. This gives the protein CASSLLGAGGPGDTQYF. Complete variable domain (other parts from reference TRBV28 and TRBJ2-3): DVKVTQSSRYLVKRTGEKVFLECVQDMDHENMFWYRQDPGLGLRLIYFSYDVKMKEKGDIPEGYSVSREKKERFSLILESASTNQTSMYLCASSLLGAGGPGDTQYFGPGTRLTVL.

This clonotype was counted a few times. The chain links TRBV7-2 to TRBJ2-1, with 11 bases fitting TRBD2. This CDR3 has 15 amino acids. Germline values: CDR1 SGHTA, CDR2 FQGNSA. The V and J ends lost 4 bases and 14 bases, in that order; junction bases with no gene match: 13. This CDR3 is CASSSPLAGGKGKFF. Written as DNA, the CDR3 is TGTGCCAGCAGCTCCCCCCTAGCGGGAGGAAAGGGGAAGTTCTTC. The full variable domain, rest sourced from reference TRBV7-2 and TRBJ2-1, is GAGVSQSPSNKVTEKGKDVELRCDPISGHTALYWYRQSLGQGLEFLIYFQGNSAPDKSGLPSDRFSAERTGGSVSTLTIQRTQQEDSAVYLCASSSPLAGGKGKFFGPGTRLTVL.

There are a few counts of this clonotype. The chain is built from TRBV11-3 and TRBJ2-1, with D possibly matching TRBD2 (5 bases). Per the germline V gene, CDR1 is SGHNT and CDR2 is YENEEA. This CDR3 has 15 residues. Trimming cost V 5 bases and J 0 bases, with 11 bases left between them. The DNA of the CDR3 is TGTGCCAGCAGCCCGACTGGGAGCTCCTACAATGAGCAGTTCTTC. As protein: CASSPTGSSYNEQFF.